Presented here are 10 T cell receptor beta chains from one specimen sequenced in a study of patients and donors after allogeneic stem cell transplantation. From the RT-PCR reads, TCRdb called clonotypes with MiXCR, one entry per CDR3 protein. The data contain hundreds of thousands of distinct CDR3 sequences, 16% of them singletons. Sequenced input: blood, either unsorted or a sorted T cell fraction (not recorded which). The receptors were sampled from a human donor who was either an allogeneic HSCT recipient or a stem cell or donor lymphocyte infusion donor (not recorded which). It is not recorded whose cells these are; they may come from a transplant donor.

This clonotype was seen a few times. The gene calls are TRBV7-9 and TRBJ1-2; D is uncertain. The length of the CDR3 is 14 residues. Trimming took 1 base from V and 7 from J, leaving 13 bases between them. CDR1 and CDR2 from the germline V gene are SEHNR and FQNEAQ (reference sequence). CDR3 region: CASSLGPIGTGYTF. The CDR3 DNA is TGTGCCAGCAGCTTAGGGCCCATTGGCACTGGCTACACCTTC.

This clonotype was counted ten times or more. This chain's CDR3 is CASSSHGPGLAYNEQFF. The CDR3, as DNA: TGCGCCAGCAGCTCACACGGACCGGGACTAGCCTACAATGAGCAGTTCTTC. This chain connects TRBV5-1 to TRBJ2-1, with TRBD2 matching over 8 bases. Trimming cost V 3 bases and J 2 bases; bases outside gene matches: 10. In germline, CDR1 is SGHRS, CDR2 YFSETQ. The CDR3 totals 17 residues.

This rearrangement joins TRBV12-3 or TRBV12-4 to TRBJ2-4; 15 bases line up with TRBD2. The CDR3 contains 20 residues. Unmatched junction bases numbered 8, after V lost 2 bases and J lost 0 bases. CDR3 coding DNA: TGTGCCAGCAGTTTATTCGCCGGACTAGCGGGAGGGTTAGCCAAAAACATTCAGTACTTC. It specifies CASSLFAGLAGGLAKNIQYF.

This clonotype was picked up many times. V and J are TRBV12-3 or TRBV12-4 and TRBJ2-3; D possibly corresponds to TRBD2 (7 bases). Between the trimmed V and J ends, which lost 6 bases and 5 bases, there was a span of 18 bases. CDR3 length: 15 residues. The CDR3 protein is CASSYGGPLRDTQYF. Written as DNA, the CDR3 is TGTGCCAGCAGCTACGGGGGGCCACTCAGAGATACGCAGTATTTT.

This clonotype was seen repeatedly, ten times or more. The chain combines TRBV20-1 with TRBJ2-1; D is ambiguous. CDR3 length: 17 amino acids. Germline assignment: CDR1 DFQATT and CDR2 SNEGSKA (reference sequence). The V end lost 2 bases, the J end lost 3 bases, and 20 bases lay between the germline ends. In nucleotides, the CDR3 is TGCAGTGCTAGACCCGACATCCTCCTGACCTTCTACAATGAGCAGTTCTTC. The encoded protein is CSARPDILLTFYNEQFF.

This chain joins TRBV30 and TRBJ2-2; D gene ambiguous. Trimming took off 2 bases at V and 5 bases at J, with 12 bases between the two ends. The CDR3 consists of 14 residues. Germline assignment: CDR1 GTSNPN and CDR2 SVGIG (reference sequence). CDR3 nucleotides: TGTGCCTGGAGTATGTGGGCGCTTACCGGGGAGCTGTTTTTT. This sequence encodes CAWSMWALTGELFF. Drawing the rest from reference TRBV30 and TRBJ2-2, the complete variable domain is SQTIHQWPATLVQPVGSPLSLECTVEGTSNPNLYWYRQAAGRGLQLLFYSVGIGQISSEVPQNLSASRPQDRQFILSSKKLLLSDSGFYLCAWSMWALTGELFFGEGSRLTVL.

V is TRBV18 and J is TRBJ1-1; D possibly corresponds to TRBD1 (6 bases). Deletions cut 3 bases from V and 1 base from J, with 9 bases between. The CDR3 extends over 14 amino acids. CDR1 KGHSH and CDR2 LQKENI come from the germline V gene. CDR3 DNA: TGTGCCAGCTCACCTACACAGGGGAACACTGAAGCTTTCTTT. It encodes CASSPTQGNTEAFF.

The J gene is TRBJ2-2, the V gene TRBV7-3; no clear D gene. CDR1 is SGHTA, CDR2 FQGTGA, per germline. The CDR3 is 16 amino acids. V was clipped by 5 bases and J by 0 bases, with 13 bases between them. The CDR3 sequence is CASSPVWSANTGELFF. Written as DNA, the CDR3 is TGTGCCAGCAGCCCTGTTTGGAGCGCGAACACCGGGGAGCTGTTTTTT.

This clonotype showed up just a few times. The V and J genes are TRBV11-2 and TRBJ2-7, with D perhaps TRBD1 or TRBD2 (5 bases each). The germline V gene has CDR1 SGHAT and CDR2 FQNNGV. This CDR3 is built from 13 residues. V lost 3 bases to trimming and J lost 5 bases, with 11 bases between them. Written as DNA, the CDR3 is TGTGCCAGCAGCTTGGCCGGGGCGAACGAGCAGTACTTC. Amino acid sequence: CASSLAGANEQYF.

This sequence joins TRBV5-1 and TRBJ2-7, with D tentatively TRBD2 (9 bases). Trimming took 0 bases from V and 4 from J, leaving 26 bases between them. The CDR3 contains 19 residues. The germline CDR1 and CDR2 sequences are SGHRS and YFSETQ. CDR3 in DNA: TGCGCCAGCAGCTTGGCCGGCAGGGGGCTGGCTAGCGGGACTTACGAGCAGTACTTC. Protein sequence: CASSLAGRGLASGTYEQYF.